Reported below is one T cell receptor (beta chain). In the authors' methods: Counts of nucleated cells, estimated from reference gene primer amplification, were obtained. Clones were sequenced by immunoSEQ multiplex PCR, and TCRdb holds only the in-frame ones, with some missing. V and J calls plus clone size are reproduced from that table; the DNA served to infer D and trimming. The repertoire holds around 100,000 clones, with about three quarters as singletons. This sample is drawn from a study of blood T cell repertoires in COVID-19. Study-level information: Acute and convalescent COVID-19 samples came from the United States, Italy and Spain. PBMCs, B-cell-depleted T cells, or T cells provided the cDNA or gDNA that made up the material.

Germline CDR1 and CDR2: SGHNT and YENEEA. The CDR3 totals 15 residues. Trimming removed 4 bases from V and 8 bases from J; junction bases left unmatched: 10. The TCR originated in a man older than 75 with acute or convalescent COVID-19. Material for sequencing was peripheral blood. This sequence joins TRBV11-3 and TRBJ2-1, with TRBD2 matching 8 bases. This chain's CDR3 is CASSYSAREGDEQFF. Here the CDR3 DNA reads TGTGCCAGCAGCTACTCAGCCCGGGAGGGCGATGAGCAGTTCTTC. Full variable domain (missing parts from reference TRBV11-3 and TRBJ2-1): EAGVVQSPRYKIIEKKQPVAFWCNPISGHNTLYWYLQNLGQGPELLIRYENEEAVDDSQLPKDRFSAERLKGVDSTLKIQPAELGDSAVYLCASSYSAREGDEQFFGPGTRLTVL.